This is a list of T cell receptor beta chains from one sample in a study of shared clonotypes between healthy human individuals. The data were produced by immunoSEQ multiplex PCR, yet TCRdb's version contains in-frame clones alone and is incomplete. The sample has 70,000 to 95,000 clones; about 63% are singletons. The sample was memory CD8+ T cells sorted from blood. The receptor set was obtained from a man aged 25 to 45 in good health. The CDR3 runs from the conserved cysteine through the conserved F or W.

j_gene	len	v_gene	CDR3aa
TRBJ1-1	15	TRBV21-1	CASSTTLAIRTEAFF
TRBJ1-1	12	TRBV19	CASSTWSTEAFF
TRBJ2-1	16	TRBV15	CATSRDVTSGHNEQFF
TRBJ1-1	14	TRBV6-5	CASSYRGGNTEAFF
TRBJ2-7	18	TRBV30	CAWRGQGALGGSLCEQYF
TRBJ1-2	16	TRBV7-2	CASSLGRTGGLYGYTF
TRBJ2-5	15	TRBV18	CASSPLTGTQETQYF
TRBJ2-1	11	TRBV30	CAWTAGAGGFF
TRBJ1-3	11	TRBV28	CASSLGNTIYF
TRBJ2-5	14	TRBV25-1	CASSESRGWETQYF
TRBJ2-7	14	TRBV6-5	CASSLGLANYEQYF
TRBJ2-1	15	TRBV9	CASSVAGDGSNEQFF
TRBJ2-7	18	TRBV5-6	CASSRRGTGGPSSYEQYF
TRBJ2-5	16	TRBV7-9	CASSPTGTGAWETQYF
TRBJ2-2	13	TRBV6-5	CASSYVAGGELFF
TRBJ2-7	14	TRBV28	CASSDRTGVWEQYF
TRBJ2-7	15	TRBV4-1	CASSQVGDSTYEQYF
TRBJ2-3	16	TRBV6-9	CASSPSGGGSTDTQYF
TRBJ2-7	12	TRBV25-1	CASSEDLVYFSF
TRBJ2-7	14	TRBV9	CASSDGTRGYEQYF
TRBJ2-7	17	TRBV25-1	CASSPQGAGTGPDEQYF
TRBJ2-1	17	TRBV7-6	CASSLLLAGNSYNEQFF
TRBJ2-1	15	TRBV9	CASSAPGLSYNEQFF
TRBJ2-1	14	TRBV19	CASRLAGNLDEQFF
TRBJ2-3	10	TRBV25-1	CASSADTQYF
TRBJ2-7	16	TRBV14	CASSRTGSIASYEQYF
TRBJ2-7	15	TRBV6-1	CASSEVGTGAAEQYF
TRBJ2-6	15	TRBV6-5	CASSYRESGANVLTF
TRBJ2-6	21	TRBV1	CTSSPHRDREVRSSGANVLTF
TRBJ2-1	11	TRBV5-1	CASSLEYEQFF
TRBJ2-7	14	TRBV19	CASSGLAGSDEQYF
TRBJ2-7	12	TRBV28	CASSLQTYEQYF
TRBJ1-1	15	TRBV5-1	CASSLYPNPNTEAFF
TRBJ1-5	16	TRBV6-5	CASSYSSWGRGQPQHF
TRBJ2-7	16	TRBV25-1	CASTESLAGGSYEQYF
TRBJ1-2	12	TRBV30	CATRRWIGGYTF
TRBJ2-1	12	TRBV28	CATQGLGDEQFF
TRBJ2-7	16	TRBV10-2	CASRRQGTGGLNEQYF
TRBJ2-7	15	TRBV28	CASSLLARDSYEQYF
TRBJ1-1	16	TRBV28	CASSFDLSRVNTEAFF
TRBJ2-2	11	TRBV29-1	CSAIILGELFF
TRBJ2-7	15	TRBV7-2	CASSPALAGSYEQYF
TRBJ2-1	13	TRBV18	CASSPGTNNEQFF
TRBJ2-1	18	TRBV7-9	CASSTTIGREGRHNEQFF
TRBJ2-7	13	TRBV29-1	CSVVSGQSYEQYF
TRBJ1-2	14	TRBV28	CASKPPGLNYGYTF
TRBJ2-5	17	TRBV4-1	CASSQDNIGTGQETQYF
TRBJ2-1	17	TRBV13	CASSLTRAGGPVNEQFF
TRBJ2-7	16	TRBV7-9	CASSWPISGSSYEQYF
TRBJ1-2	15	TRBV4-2	CASSQGEGTASDYTF
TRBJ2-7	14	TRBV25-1	CASSDGAFNYEQYF
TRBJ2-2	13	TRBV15	CATSREYTGELFF
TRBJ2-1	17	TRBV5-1	CASSPGLSASGSYEQFF
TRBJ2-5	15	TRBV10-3	CATQPGQGWQETQYF
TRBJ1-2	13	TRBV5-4	CASSLSGAYGYTF
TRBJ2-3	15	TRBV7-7	CASSAGLANTDTQYF
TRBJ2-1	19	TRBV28	CASSFVYGLAGGAYNEQFF
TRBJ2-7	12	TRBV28	CASGGITYEQYF
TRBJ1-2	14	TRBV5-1	CASSVDRGPYGYTF